This passage covers 2 T cell receptor beta chains from one sample sequenced in a study of shared clonotypes between healthy human individuals. This table comes from immunoSEQ multiplex PCR, and its TCRdb copy is limited to in-frame clones, with some not included. The table includes 400,000 to 500,000 clones, roughly 78% detected once. The sequenced sample was PBMCs. Receptor source: a middle-aged woman in good health. Some clones in this sample may be carry-over from other donors' samples.

The V and J genes are TRBV5-8 and TRBJ2-2; the D gene is possibly TRBD2 (6 bases). The CDR3 runs to 17 residues. The germline V and J ends were trimmed by 4 bases and 5 bases, with 21 bases remaining between them. Germline V gene data show CDR1 as SGHTS and CDR2 as YDEGEE. The CDR3 is CASSPRTGVIGTGELFF. The CDR3 nucleotides read TGTGCCAGCAGCCCTCGAACGGGAGTAATTGGGACCGGGGAGCTGTTTTTT.

The CDR3 region is CASSLAGRSYEQYF. CDR3 nucleotide sequence: TGTGCCAGCAGCTTAGCGGGCAGGAGCTACGAGCAGTACTTC. The J gene is TRBJ2-5, the V gene TRBV7-2; D is unresolved. The DNA matches TRBJ2-7 better at its end, which makes the J call doubtful. This CDR3 is 14 amino acids long. Germline values: CDR1 SGHTA, CDR2 FQGNSA.